A selection of T cell receptor beta chains follows, all from one sample in a study of Ad26.COV2.S vaccination and SARS-CoV-2 variants. Sequencing was performed with immunoSEQ multiplex PCR; in TCRdb, only in-frame clones are kept and a portion is missing. The sample has 350,000 to 600,000 clones; roughly nine tenths are singletons. The sample in question was peripheral blood, obtained in a trial of Ad26.COV2.S vaccine versus placebo. The source of these receptors is a person between 18 and 65 years old who received the Ad26.COV2.S COVID-19 vaccine or a placebo. CDR3s include the opening cysteine and the closing phenylalanine or tryptophan. The D gene is left open where the match is weak. Where a row states a size, it is once, few, many or the class of an expanded clone; other rows omit it.

D,J,V,size,DNA,CDR3
.,TRBJ2-3,TRBV27,.,TGTGCCAGCCACCCCCACAACACAGATACGCAGTATTTT,CASHPHNTDTQYF
.,TRBJ2-7,TRBV4-3,few,TGCGCCAGCAGCCAAGAGCAGTTAAGCGAGCAGTACTTC,CASSQEQLSEQYF
TRBD1,TRBJ1-5,TRBV28,few,TGTGCCAGCAGTGCTGCGGACAGGGATAATCAGCCCCAGCATTTT,CASSAADRDNQPQHF
.,TRBJ1-4,TRBV25-1,.,TGTGCCACCGGGACAACGGAAAAACTGTTTTTT,CATGTTEKLFF
.,TRBJ1-6,TRBV6-6,few,TGTGCCAGCAGCCGAAGGGCCGTCGTGGCCAATTCACCCCTCCACTTT,CASSRRAVVANSPLHF
.,TRBJ1-1,TRBV18,.,TGTGCCAGCTCACCAATCCCAGGGGCATTTATGAACACTGAAGCTTTCTTT,CASSPIPGAFMNTEAFF
.,TRBJ1-1,TRBV19,.,TGTGCCAGTAGTGAGGGGGGTAGTACTGAAGCTTTCTTT,CASSEGGSTEAFF
TRBD1,TRBJ2-5,TRBV5-3,.,TGTGCCAGAAGCTCCCGCTGGACAGGGGGCGCACGATGTCGGGAGACCCAGTACTTC,CARSSRWTGGARCRETQYF
.,TRBJ2-5,TRBV6-5,.,TGTGCCAGCACCGGAACAATAGCTGGGACCCAGTACTTC,CASTGTIAGTQYF
TRBD1,TRBJ1-2,TRBV24-1,few,TGTGCCACCAGTGAGTCGACAGGGGGCGGCTACACCTTC,CATSESTGGGYTF
TRBD1,TRBJ2-1,TRBV9,once,TGTGCCAGCACCCGTACCGGGGATCAGGGGGCGCGGAATGAGCAGTTCTTC,CASTRTGDQGARNEQFF
.,TRBJ1-1,TRBV6-2/TRBV6-3,.,TGTGCCAGCAGTTCACAGGGAGGGAACACTGAAGCTTTCTTT,CASSSQGGNTEAFF
TRBD2,TRBJ2-7,TRBV5-1,.,TGCGCCAGCAGCCTGACTAGCGGAACCTACGAGCAGTACTTC,CASSLTSGTYEQYF
.,TRBJ2-1,TRBV2,.,TGTGCCAGCATACATGGTGGCATCCAGGGCTATGAGCAGTTCTTC,CASIHGGIQGYEQFF
.,TRBJ1-1,TRBV9,few,TGTGCCAGCAGCGTAGGTAAGGGGGGAGCTCGTGAAGCTTTCTTT,CASSVGKGGAREAFF
.,TRBJ2-5,TRBV12-5,.,TGTGCTAGTGGTGCAGGGGTGATAGCGGAAAAGGAGACCCAGTACTTC,CASGAGVIAEKETQYF